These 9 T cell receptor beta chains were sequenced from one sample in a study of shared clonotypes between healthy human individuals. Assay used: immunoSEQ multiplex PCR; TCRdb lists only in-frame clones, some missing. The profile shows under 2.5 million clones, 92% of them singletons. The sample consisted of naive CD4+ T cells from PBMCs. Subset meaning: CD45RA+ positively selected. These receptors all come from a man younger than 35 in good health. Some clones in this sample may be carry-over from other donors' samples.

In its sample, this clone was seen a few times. The CDR3 region is CASSDPGDGFQPQHF. Here the CDR3 DNA reads TGTGCCAGCAGTGATCCAGGGGACGGGTTCCAGCCCCAGCATTTT. The chain employs TRBV25-1 and TRBJ1-5; tentative D call: TRBD1 (6 bases). Per the germline V gene, CDR1 is MGHDK and CDR2 is SYGVNS. Trimming took 3 bases from V and 7 from J, leaving 16 bases between them. There are 15 residues in the CDR3. Drawing the rest from reference TRBV25-1 and TRBJ1-5, the complete variable domain is EADIYQTPRYLVIGTGKKITLECSQTMGHDKMYWYQQDPGMELHLIHYSYGVNSTEKGDLSSESTVSRIRTEHFPLTLESARPSHTSQYLCASSDPGDGFQPQHFGDGTRLSIL.

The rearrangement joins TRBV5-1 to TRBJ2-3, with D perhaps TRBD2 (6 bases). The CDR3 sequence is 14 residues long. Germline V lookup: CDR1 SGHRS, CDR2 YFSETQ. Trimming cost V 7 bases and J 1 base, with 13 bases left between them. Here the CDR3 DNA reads TGCGCCAGCTCCGGGAGTTTGGGCACAGATACGCAGTATTTT. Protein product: CASSGSLGTDTQYF.

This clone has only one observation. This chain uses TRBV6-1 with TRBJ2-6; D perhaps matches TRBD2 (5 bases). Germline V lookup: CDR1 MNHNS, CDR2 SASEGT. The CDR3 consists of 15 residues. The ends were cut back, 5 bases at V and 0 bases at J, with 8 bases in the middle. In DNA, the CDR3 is TGTGCCAGCAGTTCTACTAGCTCTGGGGCCAACGTCCTGACTTTC. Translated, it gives CASSSTSSGANVLTF.

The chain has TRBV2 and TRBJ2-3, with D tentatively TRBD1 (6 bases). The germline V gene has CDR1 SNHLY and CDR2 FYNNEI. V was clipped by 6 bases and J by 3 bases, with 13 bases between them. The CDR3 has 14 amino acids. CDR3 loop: CASRRTTGTDTQYF. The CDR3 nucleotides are TGTGCCAGCAGGCGAACGACAGGTACAGATACGCAGTATTTT.

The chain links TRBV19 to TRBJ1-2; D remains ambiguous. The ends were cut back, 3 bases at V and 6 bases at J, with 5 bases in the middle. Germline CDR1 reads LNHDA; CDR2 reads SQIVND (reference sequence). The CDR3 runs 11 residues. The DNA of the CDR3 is TGTGCCAGTAGTATCTCCCATGGCTACACCTTC. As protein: CASSISHGYTF.

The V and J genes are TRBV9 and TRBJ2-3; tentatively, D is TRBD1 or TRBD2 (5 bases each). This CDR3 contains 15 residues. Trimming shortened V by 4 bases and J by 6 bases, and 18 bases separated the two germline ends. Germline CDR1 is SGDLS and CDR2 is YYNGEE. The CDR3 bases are TGTGCCAGCAGCCCGCGGATGGGGGTTCCGGATACGCAGTATTTT. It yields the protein CASSPRMGVPDTQYF.

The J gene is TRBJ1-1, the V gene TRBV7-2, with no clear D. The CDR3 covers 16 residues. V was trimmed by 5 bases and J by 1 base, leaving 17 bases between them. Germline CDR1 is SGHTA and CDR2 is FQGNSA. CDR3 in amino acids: CASSLQRLRENTEAFF. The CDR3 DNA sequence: TGTGCCAGCAGCCTCCAAAGGTTGAGAGAGAACACTGAAGCTTTCTTT.

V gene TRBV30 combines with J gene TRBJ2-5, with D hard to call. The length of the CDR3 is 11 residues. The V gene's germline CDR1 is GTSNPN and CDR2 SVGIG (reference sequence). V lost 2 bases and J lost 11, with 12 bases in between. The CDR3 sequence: CAWSPGFGQYF. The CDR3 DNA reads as TGTGCCTGGAGTCCTGGATTCGGACAGTACTTC.

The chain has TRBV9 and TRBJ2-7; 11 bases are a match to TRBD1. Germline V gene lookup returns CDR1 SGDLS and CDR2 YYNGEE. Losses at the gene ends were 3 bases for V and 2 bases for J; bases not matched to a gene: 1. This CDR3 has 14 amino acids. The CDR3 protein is CASSGTGGAYEQYF. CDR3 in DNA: TGTGCCAGCAGCGGGACAGGGGGCGCCTACGAGCAGTACTTC. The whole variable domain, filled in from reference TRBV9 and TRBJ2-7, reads DSGVTQTPKHLITATGQRVTLRCSPRSGDLSVYWYQQSLDQGLQFLIQYYNGEERAKGNILERFSAQQFPDLHSELNLSSLELGDSALYFCASSGTGGAYEQYFGPGTRLTVT.